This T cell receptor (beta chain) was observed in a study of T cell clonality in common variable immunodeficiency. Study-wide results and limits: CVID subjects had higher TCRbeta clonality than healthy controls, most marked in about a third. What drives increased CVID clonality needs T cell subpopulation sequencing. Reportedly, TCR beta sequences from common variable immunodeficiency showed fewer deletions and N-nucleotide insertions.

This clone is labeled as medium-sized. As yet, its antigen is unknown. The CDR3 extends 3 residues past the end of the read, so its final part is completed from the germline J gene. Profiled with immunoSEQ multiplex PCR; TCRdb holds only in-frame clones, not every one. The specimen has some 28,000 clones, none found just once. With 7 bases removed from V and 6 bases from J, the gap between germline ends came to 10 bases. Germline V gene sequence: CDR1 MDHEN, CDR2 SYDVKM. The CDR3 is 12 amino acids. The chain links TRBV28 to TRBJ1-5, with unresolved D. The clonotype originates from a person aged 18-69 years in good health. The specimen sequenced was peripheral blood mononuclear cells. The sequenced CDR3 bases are TGTGCCAGCACGGGTTTCGGTCAGCCC. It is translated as CASTGFGQP. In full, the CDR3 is CASTGFGQPQHF.